A selection of T cell receptor beta chains follows, all from one sample in a study of cytomegalovirus exposure and HLA in healthy donors. Repertoires were generated with immunoSEQ multiplex PCR, while TCRdb's copy carries only in-frame clones and drops some. The data show 150,000 to 200,000 clones, 95% to 96% seen once. Sample: PBMCs. Receptor source: a woman aged 18-30 years in good health and CMV-seronegative. CDR3s include the opening cysteine and the closing phenylalanine or tryptophan. Fields, in order: V gene, clone size, D gene, J gene, CDR3 DNA, CDR3 protein. D genes are given only for firm matches. A clone size is listed for some rows: how often the clone was seen (once, few, many), or a class if it is expanded.

V gene: TRBV30
clone size: NA
D gene: NA
J gene: TRBJ2-5
CDR3 DNA: TGTGCCTGGAGTAAAGGGGTGGGGGGGCTAGAGACCCAGTACTTC
CDR3 protein: CAWSKGVGGLETQYF

V gene: TRBV5-1
clone size: NA
D gene: NA
J gene: TRBJ1-1
CDR3 DNA: TGCGCCAGCAGCTTGGCTCCGACTTGGGAGGGGGCTTTCTTT
CDR3 protein: CASSLAPTWEGAFF

V gene: TRBV2
clone size: NA
D gene: NA
J gene: TRBJ2-2
CDR3 DNA: TGTGCCAGCAGTGCATTCAGGGCGAACACCGGGGAGCTGTTTTTT
CDR3 protein: CASSAFRANTGELFF

V gene: TRBV6-5
clone size: once
D gene: TRBD1
J gene: TRBJ2-3
CDR3 DNA: TGTGCCAGCTCAGGGGGAGCAGATACGCAGTATTTT
CDR3 protein: CASSGGADTQYF

V gene: TRBV7-9
clone size: NA
D gene: TRBD1
J gene: TRBJ1-6
CDR3 DNA: TGTGCCAGCAGCTCGACAAAAGACAGGGCCTATAATTCACCCCTCCACTTT
CDR3 protein: CASSSTKDRAYNSPLHF

V gene: TRBV4-2
clone size: NA
D gene: NA
J gene: TRBJ1-4
CDR3 DNA: TGTGCCAGCAGCCAAGAGGCCAGAGGTGAAAAACTGTTTTTT
CDR3 protein: CASSQEARGEKLFF

V gene: TRBV7-3
clone size: NA
D gene: NA
J gene: TRBJ2-5
CDR3 DNA: TGTGCCAGCAGCCAAGGTTGGGGGCCGGGGGAGACCCAGTACTTC
CDR3 protein: CASSQGWGPGETQYF

V gene: TRBV9
clone size: NA
D gene: TRBD1
J gene: TRBJ1-6
CDR3 DNA: TGTGCCAGCAGCGTAGCCCTGGACAGGACTGTTAATTCACCCCTCCACTTT
CDR3 protein: CASSVALDRTVNSPLHF

V gene: TRBV10-3
clone size: NA
D gene: NA
J gene: TRBJ2-2
CDR3 DNA: TGTGCCATCAGAGCCCGGGAAAACACCGGGGAGCTGTTTTTT
CDR3 protein: CAIRARENTGELFF

V gene: TRBV13
clone size: NA
D gene: TRBD2
J gene: TRBJ2-1
CDR3 DNA: TGTGCCAGCAGCTCCCTGGAGGTAGCGGGGGGGCCTTCCCCTCAGTACAATGAGCAGTTCTTC
CDR3 protein: CASSSLEVAGGPSPQYNEQFF

V gene: TRBV4-1
clone size: few
D gene: TRBD1
J gene: TRBJ1-6
CDR3 DNA: TGCGCCAGCAGCCTAGGACAGGGTGGTTCACCCCTCCACTTT
CDR3 protein: CASSLGQGGSPLHF

V gene: TRBV19
clone size: NA
D gene: TRBD1
J gene: TRBJ1-4
CDR3 DNA: TGTGCCACCGGTGACAGGGATGAAAAACTGTTTTTT
CDR3 protein: CATGDRDEKLFF

V gene: TRBV7-9
clone size: NA
D gene: NA
J gene: TRBJ2-5
CDR3 DNA: TGTGCCAGCAGCCCTAACCAAGAGACCCAGTACTTC
CDR3 protein: CASSPNQETQYF